This T cell receptor beta chain was sequenced during a study of CD8 T cells in ankylosing spondylitis. Broader study findings: Disease-linked clones were reportedly significantly enriched in matched ankylosing spondylitis synovial fluid. Past research had described some motif variants in reactive arthritis synovial fluid and blood. Seemingly distinctive of ankylosing spondylitis blood was a TCR beta motif formed by eight highly homologous variants. Disease-associated clones were CD8+ and fairly uncommon in peripheral blood.

This CDR3 has 14 amino acids. The V end lost 2 bases, the J end lost 4 bases, and 13 bases lay between the germline ends. Germline V gene sequence: CDR1 SGHRS, CDR2 YFSETQ. Scientists made TCR beta libraries using quantitative 5'-RACE with molecular barcodes. TCRdb recomputed calls from the 5' RACE reads with MiXCR, one row per CDR3 protein. The data contain 200,000 to 250,000 distinct CDR3 sequences, approximately 16% of them singletons. This clonotype was recorded once. Its specificity is unknown. The sequencing input was blood, either unsorted or a sorted T cell fraction (not recorded which). The sequence was obtained from a male donor with ankylosing spondylitis. The chain couples TRBV5-1 to TRBJ2-7; weak D call: TRBD1 (6 bases). The CDR3 DNA is TGCGCCAGCAGCTTCTATGCAGGGACATACGAGCAGTACTTC. It translates to CASSFYAGTYEQYF. Full variable domain (missing parts from reference TRBV5-1 and TRBJ2-7): KAGVTQTPRYLIKTRGQQVTLSCSPISGHRSVSWYQQTPGQGLQFLFEYFSETQRNKGNFPGRFSGRQFSNSRSEMNVSTLELGDSALYLCASSFYAGTYEQYFGPGTRLTVT.